This record looks at one T cell receptor beta chain sequence and its context. Its target is unknown. Other DNA sequences within the sample encode an identical CDR3. These data belong to a study of cytomegalovirus exposure and HLA in healthy donors. Study conclusions and caveats: The investigators catalogued some 160 TCR beta chains as cytomegalovirus-associated.

The V end was cut by 2 bases, the J end by 1 base, with 9 bases between. Germline-derived CDR1 and CDR2 are SEHNR and FQNEAQ (reference sequence). This CDR3 region has 15 residues. PCR primers comprised 60 Vbeta and 13 Jbeta primers. Assay: immunoSEQ multiplex PCR; the TCRdb copy retains only in-frame clones and omits some. The table includes under 150,000 clones, approximately 78% detected once. This receptor was obtained from a human donor in good health. Sequencing was carried out using PBMCs. The V call is TRBV7-9, the J call TRBJ2-1; a weak D match, TRBD2 (5 bases). This chain's CDR3 is CASSLSGVSYNEQFF. CDR3 nucleotide sequence: TGTGCCAGCAGCTTATCCGGGGTGTCCTACAATGAGCAGTTCTTC.